One sample yielded the 9 T cell receptor beta chains listed below, sequenced in a study of human T cells and chemical hapten exposure. TCRdb itself ran the RACE reads through MiXCR, one entry per CDR3 protein. The data show 55,000 to 85,000 distinct CDR3 sequences, approximately 9.4% seen once. Time point defined: patch test 1, 2 weeks after DPC sensitization. Treatment reported: therapeutic diphenylcyclopropenone sensitization with weekly scalp DPC. Sample: whole blood, taken in connection with sensitization to the hapten diphenylcyclopropenone (DPC). Receptor source: a woman in her 40s with alopecia areata. Some clones in this sample may be carry-over from other donors' samples.

In its sample, this clonotype was seen many times. The CDR3 sequence is CASSHSVLNEKLFF. CDR3 in DNA: TGTGCCAGCAGCCACAGCGTGCTTAATGAAAAACTGTTTTTT. V gene TRBV7-9 combines with J gene TRBJ1-4; D remains unclear. V lost 5 bases, J lost 4 bases, and 11 bases lay in between. This CDR3 contains 14 residues. Germline CDR1 reads SEHNR; CDR2 reads FQNEAQ (reference sequence).

This chain's CDR3 is CSVTSGIVHEQFF. As DNA, the CDR3 is TGCAGCGTCACTAGCGGGATAGTACATGAGCAGTTCTTC. The V call is TRBV29-1, the J call TRBJ2-1; 10 bases fit TRBD2. The CDR3 has 13 amino acids. The germline V gene encodes CDR1 SQVTM and CDR2 ANQGSEA. V lost 6 bases, J lost 8 bases, and 7 bases stayed unmatched.

The chain has TRBV29-1 and TRBJ1-2; D remains unclear. Germline assignment: CDR1 SQVTM and CDR2 ANQGSEA. This CDR3 contains 13 residues. V lost 4 bases and J lost 3, with 12 bases in between. The DNA of the CDR3 is TGCAGCGTTGGTGGAGGCCAGGACTATGGCTACACCTTC. Its protein product is CSVGGGQDYGYTF.

Ten or more counts support this clonotype. The rearrangement joins TRBV3-1 to TRBJ2-6, with D hard to call. The germline V gene has CDR1 LGHDT and CDR2 YNNKEL (reference sequence). V was shortened by 0 bases and J by 4 bases, with 10 bases between the two germline ends. The CDR3 is 16 amino acids. The CDR3 nucleotides read TGTGCCAGCAGCCAAGATTTGGGCCGGGGGGCCAACGTCCTGACTTTC. It yields the protein CASSQDLGRGANVLTF.

This clonotype was seen ten or more times. The chain combines TRBV6-6 with TRBJ1-2; 9 positions agree with TRBD1. The CDR3 has 12 residues. J lost 8 bases, V lost 8 bases, and 6 bases had no gene match. Germline values: CDR1 MNHNY, CDR2 SVGAGI (reference sequence). CDR3 bases: TGTGCCAGCGCCACAGGGGGCTTCGGCTACACCTTC. Translated: CASATGGFGYTF.

This clonotype was observed at least ten times. This chain links TRBV20-1 with TRBJ2-1, with 15 bases fitting TRBD2. The CDR3 is 16 residues long. J gave up 8 bases and V 1 base, and 6 bases lay outside the gene matches. Germline-derived CDR1 and CDR2 are DFQATT and SNEGSKA (reference sequence). Here the CDR3 reads CSARGTSGGASHEQFF. Here the CDR3 DNA reads TGCAGTGCTAGAGGGACTAGCGGGGGGGCGTCCCATGAGCAGTTCTTC.

The J gene is TRBJ1-2, the V gene TRBV29-1, with D possibly being TRBD1 (5 bases). CDR3 length equals 17 residues. Trimming left V 7 bases short and J 1 base short, with 25 bases between. In germline, CDR1 is SQVTM, CDR2 ANQGSEA. The CDR3 loop is CSGTPLSPVGHNYGYTF. CDR3 bases: TGCAGCGGTACTCCTCTCAGTCCCGTGGGGCATAACTATGGCTACACCTTC.

There are many counts of this clonotype. The CDR3 loop reads CATSRAGGGGYEQYF. The CDR3 bases are TGTGCCACCAGCAGAGCGGGGGGGGGAGGCTACGAGCAGTACTTC. The gene calls are TRBV15 and TRBJ2-7; 8 bases are shared with TRBD2. The CDR3 sequence is 15 residues long. Germline loops: CDR1 LNHNV, CDR2 YYDKDF (reference sequence). Trimming took 1 base from V and 3 from J; bases not matched to a gene: 5.

This clonotype was recorded a few times. The genes are TRBV4-3 and TRBJ2-7; D might be TRBD1 (6 bases). Trimming left V 1 base short and J 5 bases short, with 15 bases between. Germline V gene data show CDR1 as LGHNA and CDR2 as YSLEER. The CDR3 spans 15 residues. DNA for the CDR3: TGCGCCAGCAGCCAAGTAGGAGTCAGGGGAGACGAGCAGTACTTC. Amino acids: CASSQVGVRGDEQYF.